This record covers a single T cell receptor beta chain. Per the study methods: Amplifying reference gene primers gave estimates of nucleated cell counts. Sequencing used immunoSEQ multiplex PCR; TCRdb keeps in-frame clones, though not all of them. For V, J and clone size, that table is used; D and trimming come from the DNA. The repertoire holds tens of thousands of clones, with 70% to 85% as singletons. These data come from a study of blood T cell repertoires in COVID-19. Looked up from germline, CDR1 is SEHNR and CDR2 is FQNEAQ (reference sequence). V was pared by 6 bases and J by 5 bases, with 14 bases between. The CDR3 length is 15 residues.

Sequencing was carried out using peripheral blood. The sequence was collected from a woman in her sixties with acute or convalescent COVID-19. The V gene is TRBV7-9, the J gene TRBJ1-6, with a possible D match to TRBD1 (5 bases). This CDR3 reads CASRPGGADNSPLHF. As DNA, the CDR3 is TGTGCCAGCAGACCCGGTGGGGCCGATAATTCACCCCTCCACTTT.